This TCR beta chain was recorded in a study of post-analysis software for immune sequencing data. General study findings and limits: Included in a set of about 5 TRBV segments more frequent in patients than controls were TRBV5-6, TRBV5-1 and TRBV20-1.

Unique molecular identifiers featured in each of the TCR beta cDNA libraries. TCRdb re-called the PCR reads through MiXCR, storing one row per CDR3 protein. The sample holds around 200,000 distinct CDR3 sequences; over 25% are singletons and the top ten take 3% to 4%. In its sample, this clonotype was seen a few times. Antigen specificity is unknown. CDR3 size: 17 residues. Germline V CDR1 and CDR2: LNHDA, SQIVND (reference sequence). J lost 6 bases, V lost 6 bases, and 15 bases had no gene match. This receptor was taken from a girl aged 2 to 17 with multiple sclerosis. Material: blood. The gene calls are TRBV19 and TRBJ1-5, with 9 nucleotides matching TRBD1. Here the CDR3 reads CASRRGQGTVVGQPQHF. The CDR3 bases are TGTGCCAGTAGGCGGGGACAGGGTACAGTGGTCGGTCAGCCCCAGCATTTT.